The sequence of this T cell receptor beta chain was determined in a study of blood T cells in healthy people across ages (dated by TCRdb to about 2015). For the wider study: Template switching captured roughly one uniquely barcoded TCR beta cDNA molecule per two T cells in model experiments. Donors of different ages were randomly distributed across sequencing lanes to avoid experimental bias. Age-related changes in TCR beta repertoire diversity were measured in the study by deep sequencing normalized with unique cDNA molecular identifiers. Four age groups were formed from the donors: young (average about 15 years), middle-aged (around 39), aged (approximately 60) and long-lived (around 82). Using the same blood draw, the study looked at two additional independent replicas of 1 million unique cDNA reads for two donors, one aged 18 to 29 and the other aged 80 or older. The research as a whole found: Bulk unsorted PBMC profiling prevented conclusive comparison of naive and antigen-experienced compartments. Compared with the aged group, more naive CD4+ T cells, fewer expanded clones and increased TCR diversity were shown by the long-lived group, suggesting age selection. There was a strong correlation between observed TCR beta diversity and the percentage of naive T cells measured by flow cytometry. Donor CMV infection status was unknown, potentially confounding age-related changes in expanded clonotypes. Observed TCR beta diversity per million T cells fell roughly linearly with age, and a significant reduction was already apparent by age about 43. Estimates of total diversity from one million sequenced T cells were regarded as lower bounds and underestimates.

V sheds 6 bases and J sheds 1 base, leaving 12 bases between their ends. The CDR3 starts with the cysteine, ends with the phenylalanine, and has 14 residues. The entry retains the CDR3 DNA only, 42 bases that are in frame from base 1. CDR1 and CDR2, looked up from the germline V gene, are SNHLY and FYNNEI. Donors were a few dozen systemically healthy Caucasian individuals from Russia aged roughly 6 to 95 years. Around 9.9 milliliters of peripheral blood were collected from each donor into EDTA-treated Vacutainer tubes. Ficoll-Paque density-gradient centrifugation was used to isolate PBMCs, with at least 6.5 million per sample. Total RNA was extracted from PBMCs with Trizol reagent, with at least 6 micrograms obtained per sample. For every donor, an aliquot of PBMCs went through flow cytometry to measure the percentages of naive CD45RAhigh/CD27high T cells. With respect to this clonotype: The antigen this receptor binds is unknown. Qualities for individual bases were not recorded, and no much larger clone is one base off.

The method behind the library was 5' RACE. The instrument was an Illumina HiSeq 2500. A second roughly 6 to 12 cycle PCR used a sample-barcoded 5' primer and a J-beta primer mix. A unique molecular identifier was introduced onto each TCR beta cDNA molecule by a template-switch 5' adaptor carrying 12 random nucleotides. Each sample yielded at least 3 million CDR3-containing paired-end reads. The Mint cDNA synthesis kit, primed by a TRBC-specific oligonucleotide, was used to synthesize first-strand cDNA from all RNA. All cDNA was treated with uracil-DNA glycosylase and then went through a first 18-cycle PCR with the universal primers M1SS and BC2_uni_R. In the source study's methods: Each sample was normalized by randomly selecting 1 million high-quality reads, each carrying a distinct molecular identifier. Instead of being binned into consensus sequences, reads with shared molecular identifiers were discarded. MiTCR, set to a Q25 quality threshold and the strictest error-elimination algorithm, was used for CDR3 identification, clonotype clustering and error correction. A nonparametric unseen species model with Euler transformation was used to estimate a lower bound on total TCR beta diversity. Starting from the raw public reads, TCRdb applied fastp trimming at Q25, assembled clones with MiXCR and retained in-frame beta chains. Entries are consolidated by CDR3 protein sequence, retaining the most common genes and DNA. These V and J calls are TCRdb output, not the study's own analysis. Counted in this sample were roughly 1.6 million distinct CDR3 sequences; 30% to 40% of them appeared once. Around 11% of the sample is in the top ten clones.

The receptor's source is a woman in her 30s in good health. The sample consisted of blood. The chain is encoded by TRBV2 joined to TRBJ1-1; a tentative D call is TRBD1 (6 bases match). The CDR3 corresponds to CASRARGPNTEAFF. The nucleotide sequence is given as TGTGCCAGCAGGGCCAGGGGACCGAACACTGAAGCTTTCTTT.